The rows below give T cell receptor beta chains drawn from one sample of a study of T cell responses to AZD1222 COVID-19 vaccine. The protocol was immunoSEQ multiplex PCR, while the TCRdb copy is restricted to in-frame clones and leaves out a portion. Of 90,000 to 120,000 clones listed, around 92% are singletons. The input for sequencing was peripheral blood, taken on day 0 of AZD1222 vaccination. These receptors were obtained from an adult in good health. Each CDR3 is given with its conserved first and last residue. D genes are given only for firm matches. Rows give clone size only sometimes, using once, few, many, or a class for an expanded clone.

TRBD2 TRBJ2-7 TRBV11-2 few TGTGCCAGCAGCGTAGTGCCTAGCGGGTACTACGAGCAGTACTTC CASSVVPSGYYEQYF
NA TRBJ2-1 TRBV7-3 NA TGTGCCAGCAGCCCGGACACCTACAATGAGCAGTTCTTC CASSPDTYNEQFF
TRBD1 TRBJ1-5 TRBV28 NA TGTGCCAGCAGTACGTTCGGACAGGGGGTTAGTAATCAGCCCCAGCATTTT CASSTFGQGVSNQPQHF
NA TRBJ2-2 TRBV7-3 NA TGTGCCAGCAAGGATGGCAGCTACACCGGGGAGCTGTTTTTT CASKDGSYTGELFF
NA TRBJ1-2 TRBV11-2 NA TGTGCCAGCAGCTTCGGTCAAGATACCTATGGCTACACCTTC CASSFGQDTYGYTF
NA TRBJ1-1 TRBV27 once TGTGCCAGCAGCCAAGGGGGCACTGAAGCTTTCTTT CASSQGGTEAFF
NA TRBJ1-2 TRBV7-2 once TGTGCCAGCAGCTCGAGAGTATCTGGAGGTCAGGGCTATGGCTACACCTTC CASSSRVSGGQGYGYTF
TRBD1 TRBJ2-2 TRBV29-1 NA TGCAGCGCCGGACAGGGGGCTAACACCGGGGAGCTGTTTTTT CSAGQGANTGELFF
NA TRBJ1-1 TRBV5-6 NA TGTGCCAGCAGCTTGGTTGCCGGTGGGGACACTGAAGCTTTCTTT CASSLVAGGDTEAFF
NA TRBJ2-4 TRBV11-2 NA TGTGCCAGCAGCTTAGTGACGGAAAACATTCAGTACTTC CASSLVTENIQYF
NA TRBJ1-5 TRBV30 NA TGTGCCGGTACGCGGGGGGTGGGTCAGCCCCAGCATTTT CAGTRGVGQPQHF
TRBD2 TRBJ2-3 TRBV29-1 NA TGCAGCGTTGGGCGTCGGGAGGGCACAGATACGCAGTATTTT CSVGRREGTDTQYF
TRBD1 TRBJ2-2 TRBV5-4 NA TGTGCCAGCAGCTTGGTCGGCAGGGGGCCGAACACCGGGGAGCTGTTTTTT CASSLVGRGPNTGELFF
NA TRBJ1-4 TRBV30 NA TGTGCCTGGAGTGTAAGTCGAAATGAAAAACTGTTTTTT CAWSVSRNEKLFF
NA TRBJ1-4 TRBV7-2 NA TGTGCCAGCAGCTTAGTTGTTGGAGAAAATGAAAAACTGTTTTTT CASSLVVGENEKLFF
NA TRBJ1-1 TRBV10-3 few TGTGCCATCAGTGATGGAACCGGCCGGAACACTGAAGCTTTCTTT CAISDGTGRNTEAFF
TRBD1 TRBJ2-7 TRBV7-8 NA TGTGCCAGCAGCTCAGACAGGGGCTACGAGCAGTACTTC CASSSDRGYEQYF
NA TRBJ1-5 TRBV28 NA TGTGCCAGCAGTCGAGGGGGGCACAGCTACAATCAGCCCCAGCATTTT CASSRGGHSYNQPQHF
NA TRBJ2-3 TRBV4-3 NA TGCGCCAGCAGCCAAAACCTAGTGGGTAGCACAGATACGCAGTATTTT CASSQNLVGSTDTQYF
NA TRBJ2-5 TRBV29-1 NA TGCAGCGCCCAGGGGTCGGAGACCCAGTACTTC CSAQGSETQYF
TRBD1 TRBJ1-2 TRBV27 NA TGTGCCAGCAGCGCACAGGGGAACTATGGCTACACCTTC CASSAQGNYGYTF
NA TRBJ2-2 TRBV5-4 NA TGTGCCAGCAGCTTGGGGAGGCAGGGGAACACCGGGGAGCTGTTTTTT CASSLGRQGNTGELFF
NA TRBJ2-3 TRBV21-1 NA TGTGCCAGCAGCAAAGCGGGACTCGACAGCACAGATACGCAGTATTTT CASSKAGLDSTDTQYF
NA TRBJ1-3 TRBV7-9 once TGTGGGCCGGCGGGGGGCCCTGGAAACACCATATATTTT CGPAGGPGNTIYF
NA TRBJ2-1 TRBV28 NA TGTGCCAGCAGTTCCTCGGACTTCGTGGGGCAGAATGAGCAGTTCTTC CASSSSDFVGQNEQFF
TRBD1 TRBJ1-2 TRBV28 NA TGTGCCAGCAGACAGGGGGTAGGCGGCTACACCTTC CASRQGVGGYTF
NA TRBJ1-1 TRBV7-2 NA TGTGCCAGCAGGGGAGTAGGGGTCCAGGGAAACGAAGCTTTCTTT CASRGVGVQGNEAFF
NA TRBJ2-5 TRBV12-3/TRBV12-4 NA TGTGCCAGCAGTTTAACCGAAATGGAGACCCAGTACTTC CASSLTEMETQYF
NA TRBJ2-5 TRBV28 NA TGTGCCAGCAGTCGACCGACTAGTGCGGAGACCCAGTACTTC CASSRPTSAETQYF
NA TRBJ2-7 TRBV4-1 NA TGCGCCAGCAGCCATGGGGGTGGGAGCAGCACCTACGAGCAGTACTTC CASSHGGGSSTYEQYF
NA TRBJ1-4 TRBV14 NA TGTGCCAGCAGCCAAGTCAATACGAACGAAAAACTGTTTTTT CASSQVNTNEKLFF
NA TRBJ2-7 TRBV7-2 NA TGTGCCAGCAGCTCTCGGCCACTAGCAACCCACGAGCAGTACTTC CASSSRPLATHEQYF
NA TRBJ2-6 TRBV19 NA TGTGCCAGTCCAAGGGGGACCAACGTCCTGACTTTC CASPRGTNVLTF
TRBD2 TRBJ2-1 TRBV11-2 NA TGTGCCAGCAGCTTCCCGGGAGGGCCCTCCTACAATGAGCAGTTCTTC CASSFPGGPSYNEQFF
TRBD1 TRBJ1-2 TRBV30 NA TGTGCCTGGATGGGACAGGGCCGATTCACTAACTATGGCTACACCTTC CAWMGQGRFTNYGYTF
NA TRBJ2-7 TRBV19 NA TGTGCCAGTAGTATGGTTTACAGGGCTAGCTACGAGCAGTACTTC CASSMVYRASYEQYF